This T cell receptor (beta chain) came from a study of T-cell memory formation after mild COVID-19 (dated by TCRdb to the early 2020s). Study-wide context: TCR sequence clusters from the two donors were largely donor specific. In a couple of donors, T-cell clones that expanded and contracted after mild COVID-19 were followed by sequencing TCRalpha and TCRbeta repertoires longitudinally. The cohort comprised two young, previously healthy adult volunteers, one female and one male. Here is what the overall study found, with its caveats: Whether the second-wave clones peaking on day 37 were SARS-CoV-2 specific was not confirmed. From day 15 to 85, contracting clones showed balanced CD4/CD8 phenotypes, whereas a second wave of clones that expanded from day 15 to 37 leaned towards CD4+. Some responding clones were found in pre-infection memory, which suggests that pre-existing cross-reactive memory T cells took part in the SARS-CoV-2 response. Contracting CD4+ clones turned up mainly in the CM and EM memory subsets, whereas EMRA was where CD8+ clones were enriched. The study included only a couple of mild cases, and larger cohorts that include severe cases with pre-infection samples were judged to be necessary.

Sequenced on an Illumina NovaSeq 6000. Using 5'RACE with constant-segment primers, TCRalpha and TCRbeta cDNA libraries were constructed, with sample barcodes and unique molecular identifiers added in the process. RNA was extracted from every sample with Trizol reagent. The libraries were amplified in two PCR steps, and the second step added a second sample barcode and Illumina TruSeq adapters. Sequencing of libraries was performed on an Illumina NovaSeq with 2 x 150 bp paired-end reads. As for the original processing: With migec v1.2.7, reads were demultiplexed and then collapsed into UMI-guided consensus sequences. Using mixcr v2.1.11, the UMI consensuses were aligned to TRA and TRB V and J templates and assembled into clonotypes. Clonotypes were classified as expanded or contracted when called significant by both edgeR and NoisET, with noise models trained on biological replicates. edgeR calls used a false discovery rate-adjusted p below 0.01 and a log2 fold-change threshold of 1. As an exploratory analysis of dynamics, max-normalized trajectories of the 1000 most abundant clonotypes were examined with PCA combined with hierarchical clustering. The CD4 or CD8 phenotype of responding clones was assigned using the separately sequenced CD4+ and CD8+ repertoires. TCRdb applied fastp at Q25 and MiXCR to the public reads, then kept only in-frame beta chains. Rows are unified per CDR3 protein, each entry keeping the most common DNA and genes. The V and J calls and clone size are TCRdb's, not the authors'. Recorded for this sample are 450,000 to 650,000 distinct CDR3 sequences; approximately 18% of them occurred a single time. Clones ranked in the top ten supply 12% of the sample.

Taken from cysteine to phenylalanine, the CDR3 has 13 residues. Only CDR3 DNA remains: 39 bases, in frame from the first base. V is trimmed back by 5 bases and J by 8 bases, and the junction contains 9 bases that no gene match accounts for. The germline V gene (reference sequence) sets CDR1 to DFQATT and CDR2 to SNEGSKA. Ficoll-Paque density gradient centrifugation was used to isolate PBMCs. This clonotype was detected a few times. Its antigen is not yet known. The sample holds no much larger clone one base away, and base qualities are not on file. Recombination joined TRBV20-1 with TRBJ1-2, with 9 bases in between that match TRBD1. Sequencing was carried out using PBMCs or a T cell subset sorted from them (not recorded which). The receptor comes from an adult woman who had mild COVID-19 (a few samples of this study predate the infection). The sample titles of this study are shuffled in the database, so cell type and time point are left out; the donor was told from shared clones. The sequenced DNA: TGCAGTGCTCCGGGACAGGGAGTAAAGGGCTACACCTTC. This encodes CSAPGQGVKGYTF.